The sample holds a few counts of the clone carrying this T cell receptor (beta chain). The antigen remains unidentified. This record belongs to a study of metastatic and nonmetastatic thyroid tumors. Overall study context: Repertoires from malignant and benign thyroid patients were compared across blood and tumor or nodule tissue.

Patients were all untreated before their thyroid surgery. Per the original methods: A distant-metastasis classifier for papillary thyroid cancer was built using CDR3 differences across clinicopathological groups. From the PCR reads, TCRdb re-called clones with MiXCR. These V and J calls originate from TCRdb's pipeline instead of the authors' own analysis. The repertoire consists of 30,000 to 45,000 clones, with about a fifth occurring once and the leading ten covering about 14%. Regarding the study as a whole: According to reports, the diversity of TCR beta was significantly higher in malignant thyroid tumors than in benign nodules, and this held in both blood and tumor samples.

Material: blood. The clonotype originates from a female donor with papillary thyroid cancer or a benign thyroid nodule (not recorded which). Some clones in this sample may be carry-over from other donors' samples.

CDR3: CASSRPIAGGTYNEQFF. In nucleotides, the CDR3 is TGTGCCAGTAGCAGACCCATAGCGGGAGGGACCTACAATGAGCAGTTCTTC. J is TRBJ2-1 and V is TRBV19; 11 nucleotides align to TRBD2. The CDR3 runs to 17 residues. V was clipped by 6 bases and J by 2 bases; unmatched bases: 9. The V gene's germline CDR1 is LNHDA and CDR2 SQIVND (reference sequence).